This T cell receptor (beta chain) was identified in a study of control samples from healthy donors and cancer patients. Repertoires were generated with immunoSEQ multiplex PCR, while TCRdb's copy carries only in-frame clones and drops some. The sample records 65,000 to 70,000 clones, around 84% being singletons. There are 13 residues in the CDR3. Germline V gene sequence: CDR1 MNHEY, CDR2 SMNVEV (reference sequence). With V trimmed by 5 bases and J by 9 bases, 6 bases remained unmatched. This TCR derives from a woman aged 50 to 60 with lung cancer. V gene TRBV27 combines with J gene TRBJ2-1; 8 bases map to TRBD1. The sample consisted of PBMCs. Written as DNA, the CDR3 is TGTGCCAGCAGTGCTCGGACAGGGTCTGAGCAGTTCTTC. This sequence encodes CASSARTGSEQFF.